This T cell receptor (beta chain) was recorded in a study of T cell responses to AZD1222 COVID-19 vaccine. As for this clone: Its antigen is unidentified.

Clones were read by immunoSEQ multiplex PCR, and TCRdb kept only the in-frame ones, dropping some. Of 110,000 or so clones listed, roughly 89% are singletons. The germline CDR1 and CDR2 sequences are MNHEY and SVGAGI. The CDR3 covers 16 residues. Losses at the gene ends were 2 bases for V and 0 bases for J; bases not matched to a gene: 5. Points from the study as a whole: Vaccination with two AZD1222 doses was followed by a rise in Spike-specific TCR breadth and depth.

The chain employs TRBV6-5 and TRBJ2-3; 7 nucleotides match TRBD2. Sequencing was performed on peripheral blood, taken on day 0 of MenACWY control vaccination. The receptor was derived from an adult in good health. CDR3 amino acids: CASSYLPTSSTDTQYF. The CDR3 DNA reads as TGTGCCAGCAGTTACCTCCCGACTAGCAGCACAGATACGCAGTATTTT.